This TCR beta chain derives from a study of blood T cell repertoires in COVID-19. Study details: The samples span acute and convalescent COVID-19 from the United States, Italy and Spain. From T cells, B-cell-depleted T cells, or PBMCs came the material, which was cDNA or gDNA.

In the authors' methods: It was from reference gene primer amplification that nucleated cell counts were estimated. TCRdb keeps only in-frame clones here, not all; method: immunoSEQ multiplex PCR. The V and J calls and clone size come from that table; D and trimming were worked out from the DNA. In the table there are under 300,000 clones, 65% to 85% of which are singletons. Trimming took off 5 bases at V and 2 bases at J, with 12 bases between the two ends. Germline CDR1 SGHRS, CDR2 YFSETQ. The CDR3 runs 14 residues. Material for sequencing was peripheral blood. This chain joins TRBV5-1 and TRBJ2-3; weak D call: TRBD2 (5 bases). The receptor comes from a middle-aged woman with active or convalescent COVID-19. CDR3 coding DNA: TGCGCCAGCAGGAGGGATCGAGTCACAGATACGCAGTATTTT. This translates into CASRRDRVTDTQYF. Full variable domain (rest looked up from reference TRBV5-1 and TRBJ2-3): KAGVTQTPRYLIKTRGQQVTLSCSPISGHRSVSWYQQTPGQGLQFLFEYFSETQRNKGNFPGRFSGRQFSNSRSEMNVSTLELGDSALYLCASRRDRVTDTQYFGPGTRLTVL.